The rows below give T cell receptor beta chains drawn from one sample of a study of T-cell memory formation after mild COVID-19. TCRdb reprocessed the 5' RACE reads with MiXCR, giving one entry per CDR3 protein. The repertoire holds approximately 100,000 distinct CDR3 sequences, 11% seen once, with roughly 40% in the top ten. Sequenced: PBMCs or a T cell subset sorted from them (not recorded which). Receptors originate from a man aged 18 to 30 who had mild COVID-19 (a few samples of this study predate the infection). Cell type and time point are not known. Each CDR3 is given without its conserved first and last residue.

V gene: TRBV11-2
J gene: TRBJ1-1
CDR3 protein: ASSVSPDVNTEAF

V gene: TRBV5-1
J gene: TRBJ2-3
CDR3 protein: ASSVGLAMPDTQY

V gene: TRBV9
J gene: TRBJ2-3
CDR3 protein: ASSGTGTSGLDTQY

V gene: TRBV5-8
J gene: TRBJ2-7
CDR3 protein: ASSLGVRPSYEQY

V gene: TRBV7-2
J gene: TRBJ2-3
CDR3 protein: ASSLLLSSGGEDTQY

V gene: TRBV19
J gene: TRBJ1-5
CDR3 protein: ASSIIGAGGQPQH

V gene: TRBV29-1
J gene: TRBJ1-3
CDR3 protein: SVGDSGNTIY

V gene: TRBV7-2
J gene: TRBJ2-2
CDR3 protein: ASSLVAGRNTGELF

V gene: TRBV20-1
J gene: TRBJ2-1
CDR3 protein: SASREGSYNEQF

V gene: TRBV30
J gene: TRBJ2-7
CDR3 protein: AWSVGATALAEQY

V gene: TRBV24-1
J gene: TRBJ2-2
CDR3 protein: ATSDFPGRGELF

V gene: TRBV7-2
J gene: TRBJ1-1
CDR3 protein: ASSLGQGIGTEAF

V gene: TRBV4-3
J gene: TRBJ2-1
CDR3 protein: ASSQARSLNEQF

V gene: TRBV4-1
J gene: TRBJ2-1
CDR3 protein: ASSHSGRVQSGNEQF

V gene: TRBV6-2/TRBV6-3
J gene: TRBJ2-5
CDR3 protein: ASTKPSGETQY